Below, 9 T cell receptor beta chains from the same sample are listed, as sequenced in a study of cytomegalovirus exposure and HLA in healthy donors (TCRdb year 2017). The library was built by means of the immunoSEQ multiplex PCR assay. A mixture of 60 forward primers for TCR Vbeta segments and 13 reverse primers for TCR Jbeta segments was used in the multiplex PCR. TCRdb took this table from immuneACCESS and kept in-frame rearrangements with V and J called. Such tables lack part of the clones; where checked against another copy, unresolved V genes explain under half of the gap, and the rest is unexplained. The sample profile shows about 140,000 clones; around 79% of them were found once. The ten top clones hold over 3% of the sample. The source material was PBMCs. The origin of the receptors is a female donor in good health and CMV-seronegative.

The chain recombines TRBV10-3 with TRBJ2-1; D unclear. The CDR3 totals 13 residues. Deletions cut 7 bases from V and 8 bases from J, with 15 bases between. CDR1 ENHRY and CDR2 SYGVKD come from the germline V gene. The CDR3 region is CAITAGPKDEQFF. The DNA for the CDR3 is TGTGCCATCACAGCAGGTCCCAAGGATGAGCAGTTCTTC.

CDR3 bases: TGTGCCAGCAGCCCCGGGACAGGGGGAACTGAAGCTTTCTTT. Amino acid sequence: CASSPGTGGTEAFF. The gene calls are TRBV11-2 and TRBJ1-1, with 11 bases identical to TRBD1. The CDR3 has 14 amino acids. Germline CDR1 is SGHAT and CDR2 is FQNNGV. The trim removed 5 bases at V and 5 bases at J, leaving 4 bases unmatched.

This clone turned up a few times. The sample contains more than one DNA sequence encoding this CDR3. The genes are TRBV19 and TRBJ1-2, with 11 nucleotides matching TRBD1. Per the germline V gene, CDR1 is LNHDA and CDR2 is SQIVND (reference sequence). This CDR3 is 13 amino acids long. After removal of 4 bases from V and 8 bases from J, the junction contained 3 bases not matched to a gene. This CDR3 reads CASSTDRGHGYTF. CDR3 in DNA: TGTGCCAGTAGTACGGACAGGGGGCACGGCTACACCTTC.

The chain is built from TRBV2 and TRBJ1-2; D gene unclear. The CDR3 is made up of 13 amino acids. In germline, CDR1 is SNHLY, CDR2 FYNNEI. V gave up 3 bases and J gave up 4 bases, with 9 bases separating them. The CDR3 DNA reads TGTGCCAGCAGTGATCAGGTTTCCTATGGCTACACCTTC. Translated, it gives CASSDQVSYGYTF.

CDR3 protein: CASSLRGSLSGNTIYF. In DNA, the CDR3 is TGTGCCAGCAGCTTAAGAGGGAGTCTTTCTGGAAACACCATATATTTT. The chain links TRBV7-9 to TRBJ1-3, with D unresolved. Trimming stripped 2 bases from V and 1 base from J, with 12 bases between. The germline gives CDR1 SEHNR, CDR2 FQNEAQ (reference sequence). This CDR3 spans 16 amino acids. Looking up the rest from reference TRBV7-9 and TRBJ1-3 gives the full variable domain: DTGVSQNPRHKITKRGQNVTFRCDPISEHNRLYWYRQTLGQGPEFLTYFQNEAQLEKSRLLSDRFSAERPKGSFSTLEIQRTEQGDSAMYLCASSLRGSLSGNTIYFGEGSWLTVV.

The chain is built from TRBV11-2 and TRBJ2-5; D remains ambiguous. The CDR3 loop spans 11 amino acids. Germline V gene lookup returns CDR1 SGHAT and CDR2 FQNNGV. Trimming left V 2 bases short and J 4 bases short, with 2 bases between. CDR3 protein: CASSLRETQYF. The CDR3 nucleotides read TGTGCCAGCAGCTTACGAGAGACCCAGTACTTC.

The chain uses TRBV28 and TRBJ2-5; 10 positions agree with TRBD1. With the DNA end fitting TRBJ2-7 better, the J assignment may be wrong. The CDR3 sequence is 15 residues long. Germline V gene sequence: CDR1 MDHEN, CDR2 SYDVKM. CDR3 protein: CASSPPGQGINEQYF. In nucleotides, the CDR3 is TGTGCCAGCAGTCCGCCGGGACAGGGGATAAACGAGCAGTACTTC.

Remarks on this clone: In the same sample, other DNA sequences code for this CDR3. The chain combines TRBV7-9 with TRBJ2-3, with D unresolved. V was shortened by 2 bases and J by 6 bases, with 3 bases between the two germline ends. Germline V gene lookup returns CDR1 SEHNR and CDR2 FQNEAQ (reference sequence). This CDR3 spans 11 amino acids. CDR3 amino acids: CASSLSDTQYF. CDR3 coding DNA: TGTGCCAGCAGCTTATCTGATACGCAGTATTTT.

As regards this clone: The sample holds other DNA sequences that translate to the same CDR3. V gene TRBV5-4 combines with J gene TRBJ2-1; 7 nucleotides agree with TRBD1. V trimming: 7 bases; J trimming: 7 bases; junction bases outside the gene matches: 2. Germline V gene data show CDR1 as SGHNT and CDR2 as YYREEE (reference sequence). There are 11 residues in the CDR3. The CDR3 DNA reads as TGTGCCAGCTACAGGGGAAATGAGCAGTTCTTC. It yields the protein CASYRGNEQFF.